The clone carrying this TCR beta chain was counted a few times. The target antigen is unknown. V shed 3 bases and J 4 bases; nucleotides not matched to a gene: 9. Germline-derived CDR1 and CDR2 are SGHDN and FVKESK. This CDR3 is built from 17 residues. The PCR ran on 60 Vbeta and 13 Jbeta primers. Repertoires were generated with immunoSEQ multiplex PCR, while TCRdb's copy carries only in-frame clones and drops some. The sample gives approximately 160,000 clones, 80% to 90% of which show up once; 1.9% is in the top ten. The sample comes from a study of cytomegalovirus exposure and HLA in healthy donors. General study results and limits: There were several of the most significant clusters that appeared linked to common viral pathogens in a later analysis. According to a later analysis, most TCR beta chains associated with CMV appeared HLA-restricted.

Sequenced sample: PBMCs. This sequence originates from a woman aged 18 to 35 in good health and CMV-seronegative. This chain links TRBV14 with TRBJ2-6, with 7 bases matching TRBD2. The CDR3, as DNA: TGTGCCAGCAGCCACGGGGGAGGGCCCGCAGGGGCCAACGTCCTGACTTTC. It is translated as CASSHGGGPAGANVLTF.